The present T cell receptor (beta chain) was sequenced within a study of cytomegalovirus exposure and HLA in healthy donors. Study-wide points: The HLA-A and HLA-B alleles of most subjects were reportedly predicted accurately from TCR beta sequences.

Concerning this clone: The antigen is undetermined.

Amplification used 60 Vbeta primers and 13 Jbeta primers. Assay used: immunoSEQ multiplex PCR; TCRdb lists only in-frame clones, some missing. The sample yields more than 95,000 clones, around three quarters seen once. The origin of this receptor is a man aged 25-45 years in good health and CMV-seronegative. Sequenced sample: PBMCs.

The CDR3 DNA is TGTGCCAGCATGCCGAGCGGGAGGTCCTACGAGCAGTACTTC. Amino acids: CASMPSGRSYEQYF. This sequence joins TRBV2 and TRBJ2-7, with TRBD2 matching over 9 bases. CDR1 and CDR2 (germline): SNHLY, FYNNEI. The CDR3 runs to 14 residues. J was trimmed by 1 base and V by 7 bases; bases with no gene match: 5. Full variable domain (outside the CDR3, taken from reference TRBV2 and TRBJ2-7): EPEVTQTPSHQVTQMGQEVILRCVPISNHLYFYWYRQILGQKVEFLVSFYNNEISEKSEIFDDQFSVERPDGSNFTLKIRSTKLEDSAMYFCASMPSGRSYEQYFGPGTRLTVT.